This T cell receptor beta chain was sequenced during a study of CD8 T cells in ankylosing spondylitis (dated by TCRdb to 2016 to 2017). About the investigation overall: T cell receptor beta repertoires were profiled in healthy donors and ankylosing spondylitis patients so that disease-linked TCR variants could be found. The whole study cohort included about a hundred healthy donors and roughly 24 ankylosing spondylitis patients. Samples of peripheral blood were taken, and for ankylosing spondylitis patients, synovial fluid was collected as well. On the study overall, not on this receptor specifically: Some of the motif variants had been reported before in the synovial fluid and blood of reactive arthritis patients, a finding that suggests common disease-initiation mechanisms. Significant enrichment of the disease-linked clones was reported in matched synovial fluid samples from ankylosing spondylitis patients. The disease-linked clones had a CD8+ phenotype and were found at relatively low frequencies in peripheral blood. A TCR beta motif made up of several highly homologous amino acid variants appeared to be characteristic of blood from ankylosing spondylitis patients.

In the germline V gene, CDR1 corresponds to LGHNT and CDR2 to FRNRAP. There are 12 amino acids in the CDR3, from cysteine to phenylalanine inclusive. The only DNA kept is the CDR3, 36 bases in frame from the first base. The junction carries 5 bases between V and J, which are trimmed by 4 bases and 4 bases respectively. This clonotype was picked up a small number of times. Its antigen remains unidentified. Base qualities are not provided; no much larger clone lies one nucleotide away. Sequencer: Illumina HiSeq 2500. TCR beta libraries were prepared by quantitative 5'-RACE with molecular barcodes. From the authors' description of their analysis: A new computational method based on a probabilistic model of VDJ rearrangement was used to identify disease-linked TCR variants. The public sequencing data were trimmed at Q25 with fastp and processed into clonotypes with MiXCR by TCRdb, which kept only in-frame beta chains. Rows merge per CDR3 protein into single entries with the most common DNA and genes. In this record, the V and J calls reflect TCRdb's handling and not the investigators' own analysis. A total of 150,000 to 200,000 distinct CDR3 sequences appear in this sample, under 35% of them only once. The ten largest clonotypes hold approximately 6% of the sample.

Synovial fluid samples were paired with blood samples taken from the same ankylosing spondylitis patients. The TCR comes from a male donor with ankylosing spondylitis. Specimen: synovial fluid, either unsorted or a sorted T cell fraction (not recorded which). The chain is encoded by TRBV12-5 joined to TRBJ1-5; no D gene is confidently identified. The CDR3 protein: CASGSVNQPQHF. The DNA sequence reads TGTGCTAGTGGTTCCGTTAATCAGCCCCAGCATTTT.